This entry is about one T cell receptor beta chain. The data belong to a study of long-term antiretroviral therapy in people with HIV. Study-wide context: Specimens dating back about a decade before the 2015 immediate-ART recommendation are the oldest included.

All donors provided no fewer than one pre-ART and no fewer than two post-ART PBMC samples. Each HIV participant was treated in the United States. Every sample had roughly 0.95-11 million cryopreserved PBMC in it before DNA extraction. Researchers ran immunoSEQ v3.0 at survey level. Some clones are missing from TCRdb's copy, which holds only in-frame ones; the method was immunoSEQ multiplex PCR. The sample yields some 25,000 clones, 80% to 90% seen once. Sequences were derived from unsorted PBMCs, sampled 1.2 years after starting antiretroviral therapy. The TCR originated in a man in his fifties or sixties with HIV.

This chain's CDR3 is CATSRTGLNTEAFF. DNA of the CDR3: TGTGCCACCAGCAGGACAGGGCTAAACACTGAAGCTTTCTTT. The chain carries TRBV15 and TRBJ1-1, with 7 positions matching TRBD1. CDR1 and CDR2 from the germline V gene are LNHNV and YYDKDF (reference sequence). This CDR3 region has 14 residues. Unmatched junction bases numbered 3, after V lost 3 bases and J lost 2 bases.